This entry features one TCR beta chain sequence. This specimen comes from a study of blood T cell repertoires in COVID-19. Study background: PBMCs, B-cell-depleted T cells, or T cells provided the cDNA or gDNA that made up the material.

Original processing methods: Nucleated cell counts were estimated from reference gene primer amplification. Using immunoSEQ multiplex PCR, the repertoire was profiled, and TCRdb retains in-frame clones only, with some absent. Clonal size and the V and J genes are those of that table, whereas D and trimming came from the DNA. The data contain 350,000 or so clones, 87% of them singletons. Patients in Seattle were enrolled during active infection, then followed longitudinally. The CDR3 contains 13 residues. Germline CDR1 and CDR2: SGHAT and FQNNGV. V was shortened by 5 bases and J by 2 bases, with 10 bases between the two germline ends.

V gene TRBV11-2 combines with J gene TRBJ2-7; no clear D. Material: peripheral blood. The receptor's source is a woman aged 30 to 39 with COVID-19, enrolled during active disease. CDR3 nucleotide sequence: TGTGCCAGCAGCCCCGACATTACCTACGAGCAGTACTTC. Encoded protein: CASSPDITYEQYF.